This T cell receptor beta chain appears in the sequencing data of a study of Graves' ophthalmopathy and Graves' hyperthyroidism. This clonotype was seen a single time. Its antigen is as yet unknown. The germline V and J ends were trimmed by 2 bases and 9 bases, with 8 bases remaining between them. CDR3 length equals 13 residues. Eligible hyperthyroidism cases comprised new diagnoses of under 2 months' duration in individuals aged 18 to 65. Investigators amplified TCR beta CDR3 regions from RNA transcripts. An initial RT-PCR round employing HTBI primers preceded a second-round multiplex PCR. One entry per CDR3 protein, called by TCRdb with MiXCR from the multiplex PCR reads. The data hold hundreds of thousands of distinct CDR3 sequences, with around 20% observed a single time. Study outcomes and limitations: Detected in blood as well were most expanded thyroid clonotypes with frequency above 0.001.

This clonotype originated in a young woman with stable Graves' hyperthyroidism. Input material: peripheral blood. The chain employs TRBV12-3 or TRBV12-4 and TRBJ1-6; D unresolved. The CDR3 protein is CASSLSGFSPLHF. The CDR3 DNA follows: TGTGCCAGCAGTTTATCGGGGTTTTCACCCCTCCACTTT.